These 29 T cell receptor beta chains were all obtained from the same sample, sequenced in a study of neurological immune-mediated disorders. TCRdb reprocessed the 5' RACE reads via MiXCR and lists one record per CDR3 protein. The table lists fewer than 45,000 distinct CDR3 sequences, more than 2% of them singletons. Source material: PBMCs. All receptors come from a man aged 25-40 years with multiple sclerosis.

CDR3 region: CASSQCGRALETQYF. The CDR3 DNA reads as TGCGCCAGCAGTCAATGTGGGAGGGCTCTGGAGACCCAGTACTTC. V and J are TRBV23-1 and TRBJ2-5; 7 nucleotides line up with TRBD2. TRBV23-1 is an ORF, with its function uncertain. This CDR3 is 15 amino acids long. The junction had 7 bases not matched to a gene; V was cut back by 1 base and J by 5 bases.

The sample holds many counts of this clonotype. The chain combines TRBV6-5 with TRBJ2-7, with D hard to call. The V end lost 2 bases, the J end lost 4 bases, and 9 bases lay between the germline ends. CDR3 length: 13 amino acids. CDR1 and CDR2 from the germline V gene are MNHEY and SVGAGI. CDR3 in DNA: TGTGCCAGCAGTTACCTGCCTTCTTACGAGCAGTACTTC. It encodes CASSYLPSYEQYF.

This clonotype was counted ten times or more. The chain carries TRBV20-1 and TRBJ1-3; D is unresolved. CDR3 length: 14 residues. V was cut by 5 bases and J by 4 bases, with 15 bases left in between. CDR1 DFQATT and CDR2 SNEGSKA come from the germline V gene (reference sequence). As DNA, the CDR3 is TGCAGTGCTTCCCCCGAGAGATCCGGAAACACCATATATTTT. The encoded protein is CSASPERSGNTIYF.

This clonotype was picked up many times. The chain joins TRBV29-1 to TRBJ1-2, with D perhaps matching TRBD1 (6 bases). This CDR3 is built from 13 residues. With 3 bases removed from V and 7 bases from J, the gap between germline ends came to 15 bases. CDR1 and CDR2 from the germline V gene are SQVTM and ANQGSEA. CDR3 bases: TGCAGCGTTGATGCAGGGGCGGGTGGTGGCTACACCTTC. It specifies CSVDAGAGGGYTF. The whole variable domain, remainder taken from reference TRBV29-1 and TRBJ1-2, is SAVISQKPSRDICQRGTSLTIQCQVDSQVTMMFWYRQQPGQSLTLIATANQGSEATYESGFVIDKFPISRPNLTFSTLTVSNMSPEDSSIYLCSVDAGAGGGYTFGSGTRLTVV.

The V call is TRBV4-1, the J call TRBJ2-7; either TRBD1 or TRBD2 may supply D (5 bases each). The germline V and J ends were trimmed by 1 base and 3 bases, with 13 bases remaining between them. The CDR3 loop spans 15 amino acids. Germline V gene lookup returns CDR1 MGHRA and CDR2 YSYEKL. The CDR3 here is CASSQGPGRNYEQYF. The CDR3 nucleotides are TGCGCCAGCAGCCAAGGTCCGGGACGGAACTACGAGCAGTACTTC.

This clonotype was seen at least ten times. The chain uses TRBV20-1 and TRBJ1-2; D gene uncertain. V gave up 3 bases and J gave up 4 bases, with 9 bases separating them. Germline-derived CDR1 and CDR2 are DFQATT and SNEGSKA (reference sequence). This CDR3 contains 12 residues. This chain's CDR3 is CSARVGSYGYTF. The CDR3 DNA is TGCAGTGCTAGGGTGGGATCCTATGGCTACACCTTC.

This clonotype was seen repeatedly, ten times or more. The rearrangement uses TRBV7-8 and TRBJ2-6; no definite D call. The CDR3 runs 13 residues. CDR1 SGHVS and CDR2 FQNEAQ come from the germline V gene. Trimming removed 1 base at V and 12 bases at J, with 10 bases between. The CDR3 here is CASSLESLPVLTF. DNA of the CDR3: TGTGCCAGCAGCTTAGAGTCACTACCCGTCCTGACTTTC. The variable domain in full, completed from reference TRBV7-8 and TRBJ2-6, reads GAGVSQSPRYKVAKRGQDVALRCDPISGHVSLFWYQQALGQGPEFLTYFQNEAQLDKSGLPSDRFFAERPEGSVSTLKIQRTQQEDSAVYLCASSLESLPVLTFGAGSRLTVL.

This clonotype appeared many times. The chain uses TRBV6-2 or TRBV6-3 and TRBJ2-2; D possibly matches TRBD1 or TRBD2 (5 bases each). CDR1 and CDR2 (germline): MNHEY, SVGEGT. This CDR3 contains 13 residues. Trimming cost V 5 bases and J 6 bases, with 10 bases left between them. The CDR3 DNA sequence: TGTGCCAGCAGTACGGGGCAGCCCGGGGAGCTGTTTTTT. Encoded protein: CASSTGQPGELFF.

This clonotype was detected ten times or more. DNA for the CDR3: TGTGCCAGCAGCTTCATAAGCGACTTCCAAGAGACCCAGTACTTC. Translating it yields CASSFISDFQETQYF. This sequence joins TRBV5-6 and TRBJ2-5; D remains ambiguous. CDR1 SGHDT and CDR2 YYEEEE come from the germline V gene. Between the trimmed V and J ends, which lost 2 bases and 1 base, there was a span of 12 bases. The CDR3 runs 15 residues. Together with reference TRBV5-6 and TRBJ2-5, the CDR3 gives the full variable domain: DAGVTQSPTHLIKTRGQQVTLRCSPKSGHDTVSWYQQALGQGPQFIFQYYEEEERQRGNFPDRFSGHQFPNYSSELNVNALLLGDSALYLCASSFISDFQETQYFGPGTRLLVL.

The table lists this clonotype with many counts. The chain employs TRBV10-3 and TRBJ2-7, with D hard to call. Germline lookup yields CDR1 ENHRY and CDR2 SYGVKD. The CDR3 is made up of 13 amino acids. V dropped 6 bases and J dropped 3 bases, with 12 bases sitting between them. CDR3 in amino acids: CAISLGVSYEQYF. The CDR3 bases are TGTGCCATCAGCCTAGGTGTGAGCTACGAGCAGTACTTC.

This clonotype was detected many times. V and J are TRBV20-1 and TRBJ2-7, with D tentatively TRBD1 (7 bases). The V gene's germline CDR1 is DFQATT and CDR2 SNEGSKA (reference sequence). V was clipped by 0 bases and J by 10 bases, with 16 bases between them. The CDR3 is made up of 13 amino acids. This chain's CDR3 is CSARDDTGEDQYF. DNA for the CDR3: TGCAGTGCTAGAGATGATACAGGGGAGGATCAGTACTTC.

The chain is built from TRBV15 and TRBJ2-7; TRBD1 is a possible D gene (7 bases). CDR3 length: 13 amino acids. V was pared by 8 bases and J by 2 bases, with 13 bases between. Germline V CDR1 and CDR2: LNHNV, YYDKDF (reference sequence). CDR3 DNA sequence: TGTGCCACCCGGAGGGACAGCGCCTACGAGCAGTACTTC. Translated, it gives CATRRDSAYEQYF.

This clonotype has ten or more counts. The chain has TRBV27 and TRBJ1-1; 7 positions agree with TRBD1. The germline gives CDR1 MNHEY, CDR2 SMNVEV (reference sequence). The CDR3 is 15 amino acids. After removal of 8 bases from V and 3 bases from J, the junction contained 12 bases not matched to a gene. In DNA, the CDR3 is TGTGCCAGCCGACGAGAGGGGGCGAGGCACACTGAAGCTTTCTTT. Translating it yields CASRREGARHTEAFF.

The CDR3 reads CSATDLKRADEQYF. DNA for the CDR3: TGCAGTGCTACCGACTTAAAACGGGCCGACGAGCAGTACTTC. V gene TRBV20-1 combines with J gene TRBJ2-7; D not certain. Germline V gene sequence: CDR1 DFQATT, CDR2 SNEGSKA (reference sequence). This CDR3 has 14 amino acids. The germline V and J ends were trimmed by 4 bases and 5 bases, with 18 bases remaining between them.

This clonotype has at least ten counts. The chain joins TRBV20-1 to TRBJ1-1; D remains unclear. Germline CDR1 is DFQATT and CDR2 is SNEGSKA (reference sequence). The CDR3 runs 13 residues. The ends were cut back, 3 bases at V and 0 bases at J, with 8 bases in the middle. CDR3 loop: CSASLGLNTEAFF. In DNA form, the CDR3 reads TGCAGTGCTAGTCTGGGTTTGAACACTGAAGCTTTCTTT.

The table lists this clonotype with many counts. The rearrangement uses TRBV7-8 and TRBJ1-3, with 8 bases lining up with TRBD1. CDR1 SGHVS and CDR2 FQNEAQ come from the germline V gene. The V and J ends lost 4 bases and 1 base, in that order; junction bases with no gene match: 3. CDR3 length: 15 amino acids. CDR3: CASSSDRASGNTIYF. The CDR3 DNA reads TGTGCCAGCAGCTCGGACAGGGCATCTGGAAACACCATATATTTT. Filled out from reference TRBV7-8 and TRBJ1-3, the complete variable domain reads GAGVSQSPRYKVAKRGQDVALRCDPISGHVSLFWYQQALGQGPEFLTYFQNEAQLDKSGLPSDRFFAERPEGSVSTLKIQRTQQEDSAVYLCASSSDRASGNTIYFGEGSWLTVV.

This clonotype was seen repeatedly, ten times or more. The rearrangement links TRBV12-3 or TRBV12-4 to TRBJ2-5, with a tentative D call TRBD2 (6 bases). V gave up 2 bases and J gave up 4 bases, with 11 bases separating them. The CDR3 extends over 14 amino acids. CDR3 bases: TGTGCCAGCAGTTTATTCGTGGGAGGAGAGACCCAGTACTTC. It is translated as CASSLFVGGETQYF.

This clonotype came up many times. This chain joins TRBV6-5 and TRBJ2-3; 9 nucleotides align to TRBD2. Germline CDR1 and CDR2: MNHEY and SVGAGI. V trimming: 2 bases; J trimming: 1 base; junction bases outside the gene matches: 4. The CDR3 has 16 residues. The CDR3 loop is CASSYNSGGRTDTQYF. CDR3 DNA: TGTGCCAGCAGTTACAATAGCGGGGGCCGCACAGATACGCAGTATTTT.

About this clonotype: With a much larger clone just one base away, this may be a read error. The V and J genes are TRBV3-1 and TRBJ1-6; D is uncertain. This CDR3 is built from 17 residues. Germline CDR1 LGHDT, CDR2 YNNKEL (reference sequence). CDR3 sequence (DNA): TGTGCCAGCAGCCAAGATCTATTAGGGCAGAGGGATTCACACCTCCACTTT. Protein: CASSQDLLGQRDSHLHF.

In its sample, this clonotype was seen many times. The chain joins TRBV25-1 to TRBJ2-6, with D perhaps matching TRBD2 (5 bases). V lost 5 bases and J lost 0, with 14 bases in between. This CDR3 has 17 residues. Germline CDR1 reads MGHDK; CDR2 reads SYGVNS. CDR3 sequence (DNA): TGTGCCAGCAGTCATACGGAGGATCCCTCTGGGGCCAACGTCCTGACTTTC. Encoded protein: CASSHTEDPSGANVLTF.

This clonotype was found many times. This chain joins TRBV7-2 and TRBJ2-7; 8 positions match TRBD1. The CDR3 is made up of 16 amino acids. The ends lost 3 bases at V and 0 bases at J; junction bases unmatched: 7. CDR1 is SGHTA and CDR2 is FQGNSA in the germline V gene. CDR3 loop: CASSLTGVLSSYEQYF. For the CDR3, the DNA is TGTGCCAGCAGCTTGACAGGGGTTCTAAGCTCCTACGAGCAGTACTTC.

The sample holds many counts of this clonotype. Written as DNA, the CDR3 is TGTGCCAGCAGCTCTAGAAGGACAGGCGATAATTCACCCCTCCACTTT. Translation gives CASSSRRTGDNSPLHF. The chain links TRBV7-2 to TRBJ1-6; 7 nucleotides agree with TRBD1. V gave up 4 bases and J gave up 5 bases; unmatched junction bases: 8. The CDR3 totals 16 residues. CDR1 is SGHTA and CDR2 is FQGNSA in the germline V gene.

This chain connects TRBV20-1 to TRBJ1-2; D is uncertain. This CDR3 region has 14 residues. The germline V gene encodes CDR1 DFQATT and CDR2 SNEGSKA (reference sequence). Trimming cost V 0 bases and J 0 bases, with 8 bases left between them. CDR3 residues: CSARDETANYGYTF. The CDR3 region has the DNA TGCAGTGCTAGAGATGAAACAGCTAACTATGGCTACACCTTC.

This clonotype was observed a handful of times. The chain recombines TRBV28 with TRBJ1-2, with no clear D. Trimming pared 2 bases from V and 6 bases from J, leaving 10 bases between. In germline, CDR1 is MDHEN, CDR2 SYDVKM. This CDR3 has 13 residues. CDR3 protein: CASSLGFWDGYTF. The DNA for the CDR3 is TGTGCCAGCAGTTTAGGGTTTTGGGATGGCTACACCTTC.

The chain combines TRBV7-9 with TRBJ2-7; 7 bases line up with TRBD1. CDR1 and CDR2 from the germline V gene are SEHNR and FQNEAQ (reference sequence). The CDR3 totals 15 residues. J was trimmed by 2 bases and V by 5 bases; bases with no gene match: 9. This CDR3 is CASSPKQGLAYEQYF. CDR3 nucleotides: TGTGCCAGCAGCCCGAAACAGGGGCTAGCCTACGAGCAGTACTTC.

This clonotype was recorded at least ten times. The chain uses TRBV11-2 and TRBJ2-1; D remains ambiguous. Germline V CDR1 and CDR2: SGHAT, FQNNGV. Trimming removed 0 bases from V and 3 bases from J, with 12 bases in between. The CDR3 totals 16 residues. The CDR3 loop is CASSLEARTYYNEQFF. The CDR3, as DNA: TGTGCCAGCAGCTTAGAAGCACGCACCTACTACAATGAGCAGTTCTTC.

This clonotype was counted many times. This chain connects TRBV3-1 to TRBJ2-7, with TRBD2 matching over 7 bases. Germline loops: CDR1 LGHDT, CDR2 YNNKEL (reference sequence). This CDR3 region has 17 residues. V shed 2 bases, J shed 4 bases, and the junction held 14 bases outside the gene matches. CDR3 amino acids: CASSQPVPGGGAYEQYF. DNA of the CDR3: TGTGCCAGCAGCCAACCGGTTCCGGGCGGGGGTGCGTACGAGCAGTACTTC.

This clonotype appeared many times. The chain employs TRBV7-9 and TRBJ2-7, with D possibly matching TRBD1 (6 bases). Trimming took off 6 bases at V and 3 bases at J, with 24 bases between the two ends. The CDR3 length is 17 residues. Germline-derived CDR1 and CDR2 are SEHNR and FQNEAQ (reference sequence). DNA for the CDR3: TGTGCCAGCAGAACCGACGGGGCAGGGGTTTTCGGCTACGAGCAGTACTTC. This sequence encodes CASRTDGAGVFGYEQYF.

This clonotype was seen repeatedly, ten times or more. The V gene is TRBV15, the J gene TRBJ1-2; D remains unclear. Trimming stripped 0 bases from V and 3 bases from J, with 17 bases between. Germline loops: CDR1 LNHNV, CDR2 YYDKDF (reference sequence). The CDR3 has 17 amino acids. The CDR3 bases are TGTGCCACCAGCAGAGATGGGGAACTCGGTCACTACTATGGCTACACCTTC. Translating gives CATSRDGELGHYYGYTF.